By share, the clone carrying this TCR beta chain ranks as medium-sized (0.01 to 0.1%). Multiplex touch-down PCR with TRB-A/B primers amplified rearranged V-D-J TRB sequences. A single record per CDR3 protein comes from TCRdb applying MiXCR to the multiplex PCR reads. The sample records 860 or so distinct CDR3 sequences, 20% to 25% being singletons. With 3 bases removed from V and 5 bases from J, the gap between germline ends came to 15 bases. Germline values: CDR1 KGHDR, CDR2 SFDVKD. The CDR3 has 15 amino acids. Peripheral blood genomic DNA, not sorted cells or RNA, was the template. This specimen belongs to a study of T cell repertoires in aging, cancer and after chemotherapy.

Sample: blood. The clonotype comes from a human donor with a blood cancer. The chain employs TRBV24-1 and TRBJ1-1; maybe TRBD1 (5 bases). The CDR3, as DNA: TGTGCCACCAGTGATCGTAACCAGGGCAGAACTGAAGCTTTCTTT. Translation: CATSDRNQGRTEAFF.